The clone carrying this T cell receptor (beta chain) was observed a handful of times. Antigen: not known. This entry comes from a study of identical twins. Study observations and caveats: The study reached conclusions through statistical analysis that was cross-sectional, not following the same donors.

TCRdb itself ran the 5' RACE reads through MiXCR, one entry per CDR3 protein. The profile covers 500,000 to 700,000 distinct CDR3 sequences, with about 7.6% appearing a single time and 1.6% taken by the ten largest. Looked up from germline, CDR1 is SGDLS and CDR2 is YYNGEE. This CDR3 spans 13 amino acids. V was pared by 0 bases and J by 4 bases, with 7 bases between. A further study also used this sample, focusing on yellow fever vaccine responses in identical twins.

Sequencing was done on a sample of PBMCs. The V and J genes are TRBV9 and TRBJ1-1; D not certain. The source is a woman in her late teens or twenties in good health. CDR3 nucleotide sequence: TGTGCCAGCAGCGTAGAGAAGGGCACTGAAGCTTTCTTT. This sequence encodes CASSVEKGTEAFF. Supplemented by reference TRBV9 and TRBJ1-1, the full variable domain reads DSGVTQTPKHLITATGQRVTLRCSPRSGDLSVYWYQQSLDQGLQFLIQYYNGEERAKGNILERFSAQQFPDLHSELNLSSLELGDSALYFCASSVEKGTEAFFGQGTRLTVV.